This TCR beta chain was obtained from a study of CD4+ T cells in melanoma (dated by TCRdb to 2022 to 2024). With regard to the full study: Neoantigen-specific CD4+ T cells in human melanoma were investigated in the study. Here is what the overall study found, with its caveats: According to the report, neoantigen-specific CD4+ T cells in melanoma displayed diverse differentiation states. Neoantigen-specific CD4+ T cells were reported to be correlated with the function of CD8+ T cells, macrophages and B cells.

Donors were patients with melanoma. A word on this clone: Its antigen has not been determined. Within one base of it there is no much larger clone, and no base qualities were kept.

Library construction relied on the immunoSEQ multiplex PCR assay. TCRdb obtained this table from immuneACCESS and retained in-frame rearrangements with V and J assigned. These tables miss some clones; where compared with another copy, unresolved V genes account for less than half of the shortfall, and the remainder is unexplained. A total of about 50,000 clones appear in this sample, nearly 90% of them only once. About an eighth of the sample goes to the ten largest clones. V loses 1 base of germline sequence and J loses 3 bases, and the interval between the two ends is 12 bases. Inclusive of the bounding cysteine and phenylalanine, the CDR3 is 15 residues long. CDR3 DNA only is kept here, 45 bases in frame from base 1. The germline V gene yields MNHNS for CDR1 and SASEGT for CDR2.

Sequenced: peripheral blood. The sequence links TRBV6-1 to TRBJ1-2; a weak D assignment points to TRBD1 (5 bases agree). The source of this sequence is a human donor with melanoma. The sequenced DNA is TGTGCCAGCAGTGAAGGGGGCAGTCGGCACTATGGCTACACCTTC. Its translation is CASSEGGSRHYGYTF.